This entry lists 14 T cell receptor beta chains sequenced from one sample in a study of spatial heterogeneity in lung cancer. From the 5' RACE reads, TCRdb called clonotypes with MiXCR, one entry per CDR3 protein. Among 50,000 to 65,000 distinct CDR3 sequences, more than 7% were seen once, and the ten largest hold about 15%. Time point: sample taken at primary tumor resection. From tumor, nontumor lung or frozen PBMC, whole RNA was taken unsorted for sequencing. The sequenced sample was PBMCs, obtained at surgery. The origin of the receptors is a female donor with early-stage non-small cell lung cancer.

This clonotype was seen many times. The rearrangement uses TRBV6-1 and TRBJ1-5, with 7 bases that match TRBD1. The trim removed 8 bases at V and 2 bases at J, leaving 3 bases unmatched. This CDR3 has 13 residues. CDR1 and CDR2 from the germline V gene are MNHNS and SASEGT. The CDR3 here is CASVGQRNQPQHF. CDR3 nucleotide sequence: TGTGCCAGCGTGGGACAGCGCAATCAGCCCCAGCATTTT.

In this sample, this clonotype turned up many times. The chain carries TRBV6-6 and TRBJ2-7, with D possibly matching TRBD2 (6 bases). This CDR3 has 16 amino acids. Trimming removed 5 bases at V and 4 bases at J, with 21 bases between. The V gene's germline CDR1 is MNHNY and CDR2 SVGAGI (reference sequence). CDR3 region: CASSLRLGATEYEQYF. The CDR3 region has the DNA TGTGCCAGCAGTCTCCGACTAGGCGCCACTGAATACGAGCAGTACTTC.

The chain uses TRBV5-4 and TRBJ2-3, with 9 bases fitting TRBD1. Germline V gives CDR1 SGHNT, CDR2 YYREEE (reference sequence). The CDR3 length is 16 residues. Trimming removed 0 bases from V and 3 bases from J; junction bases left unmatched: 5. The CDR3 sequence: CASSLGGQGRTDTQYF. The CDR3, as DNA: TGTGCCAGCAGCTTGGGTGGACAGGGGCGGACAGATACGCAGTATTTT.

This sequence joins TRBV20-1 and TRBJ1-5, with TRBD1 as a possible D gene (5 bases). Trimming left V 6 bases short and J 5 bases short, with 14 bases between. CDR3 size: 13 residues. Germline CDR1 is DFQATT and CDR2 is SNEGSKA (reference sequence). CDR3 residues: CSAGWGGDQPQHF. In DNA, the CDR3 is TGCAGTGCCGGGTGGGGAGGGGATCAGCCCCAGCATTTT.

This chain joins TRBV10-3 and TRBJ1-1; D not resolved. The CDR3 sequence is 16 residues long. Germline V gene lookup returns CDR1 ENHRY and CDR2 SYGVKD. Trimming removed 5 bases from V and 0 bases from J, with 16 bases in between. CDR3 in DNA: TGTGCCATCAGTCCTGGACTGGACTTCATGAACACTGAAGCTTTCTTT. Residues: CAISPGLDFMNTEAFF.

This rearrangement joins TRBV30 to TRBJ1-5; possibly TRBD1 for D (5 bases). V shed 3 bases and J shed 1 base, with 10 bases lying between them. The CDR3 is 14 residues long. The germline CDR1 and CDR2 sequences are GTSNPN and SVGIG (reference sequence). The CDR3 spells CAWSGGVSNQPQHF. The CDR3 DNA reads as TGTGCCTGGAGCGGGGGAGTGAGCAATCAGCCCCAGCATTTT.

The gene calls are TRBV21-1 and TRBJ1-4; the table's D gene call, TRBD1, was not cross checked with the DNA. TRBV21-1 is deemed a pseudogene. This CDR3 comprises 16 residues. In nucleotides, the CDR3 is TGTGCCAGCAGCGCTCCCGGACAGGGCACTAATGAAAAACTGTTTTTT. Its protein is CASSAPGQGTNEKLFF.

Points on this clonotype: Since a much larger clone is just one base distant, this may be a read error. V usage is TRBV2 and J usage is TRBJ2-2; tentative D call: TRBD2 (5 bases). Per germline, CDR1 SNHLY and CDR2 FYNNEI. This CDR3 comprises 14 residues. The CDR3 DNA is TGTGCCAGCGGTGGACTGCAGAACACCGGGGAGCTGCTTTTT. Its protein product is CASGGLQNTGELLF.

This clonotype was seen many times. The chain uses TRBV7-9 and TRBJ2-7; no definite D call. Germline V CDR1 and CDR2: SEHNR, FQNEAQ (reference sequence). The CDR3 is made up of 14 amino acids. V lost 2 bases, J lost 2 bases, and 10 bases lay in between. As DNA, the CDR3 is TGTGCCAGCAGCTTAATCGACGAAACCTACGAGCAGTACTTC. Encoded protein: CASSLIDETYEQYF.

This clonotype came up a few times. The CDR3 loop is CASSEPFRSEQFF. The DNA for the CDR3 is TGTGCCAGCAGTGAACCCTTTAGATCTGAGCAGTTCTTC. The chain employs TRBV6-6 and TRBJ2-1; unclear D gene. Germline-derived CDR1 and CDR2 are MNHNY and SVGAGI (reference sequence). The CDR3 sequence is 13 residues long. V lost 5 bases and J lost 9, with 14 bases in between.

This clonotype was counted at least ten times. This chain connects TRBV7-2 to TRBJ2-3; no definite D call. The CDR3 consists of 14 residues. Germline V lookup: CDR1 SGHTA, CDR2 FQGNSA. The V gene lost 1 base and the J gene lost 2 bases, with 7 bases spanning the gap. CDR3 sequence reads: CASSLGQHTDTQYF. DNA of the CDR3: TGTGCCAGCAGCTTAGGGCAGCACACAGATACGCAGTATTTT. Full variable domain (outside the CDR3, taken from reference TRBV7-2 and TRBJ2-3): GAGVSQSPSNKVTEKGKDVELRCDPISGHTALYWYRQSLGQGLEFLIYFQGNSAPDKSGLPSDRFSAERTGGSVSTLTIQRTQQEDSAVYLCASSLGQHTDTQYFGPGTRLTVL.

This clonotype was observed at least ten times. The chain is built from TRBV5-6 and TRBJ2-2; D is undetermined. The CDR3 consists of 15 residues. Trimming took off 6 bases at V and 0 bases at J, with 12 bases between the two ends. Germline V gives CDR1 SGHDT, CDR2 YYEEEE. CDR3 in amino acids: CASIPGPANTGELFF. The CDR3 bases are TGTGCCAGCATCCCGGGCCCAGCGAACACCGGGGAGCTGTTTTTT. Drawing the rest from reference TRBV5-6 and TRBJ2-2, the complete variable domain is DAGVTQSPTHLIKTRGQQVTLRCSPKSGHDTVSWYQQALGQGPQFIFQYYEEEERQRGNFPDRFSGHQFPNYSSELNVNALLLGDSALYLCASIPGPANTGELFFGEGSRLTVL.

At least ten counts were recorded for this clonotype. This chain connects TRBV7-9 to TRBJ2-7; no reliable D call. Germline CDR1 is SEHNR and CDR2 is FQNEAQ (reference sequence). The CDR3 is 15 amino acids. V was clipped by 0 bases and J by 3 bases, with 12 bases between them. Here the CDR3 DNA reads TGTGCCAGCAGCTTAGCGGGTGGGCAGAACTACGAGCAGTACTTC. Protein product: CASSLAGGQNYEQYF.

This clonotype showed up many times. V is TRBV28 and J is TRBJ1-2; no clear D. There are 12 residues in the CDR3. CDR1 is MDHEN, CDR2 SYDVKM, per germline. The V and J ends lost 3 bases and 5 bases respectively, with 7 bases between them. This CDR3 is CASSFKGYGYTF. CDR3 sequence (DNA): TGTGCCAGCAGTTTTAAGGGTTATGGCTACACCTTC.